This T cell receptor (beta chain) stems from a study of T cell responses to AZD1222 COVID-19 vaccine. Study-wide results and limits: Spike-specific TCR repertoires showed rising breadth and depth after two AZD1222 doses. Mostly white British, mostly female donors; authors suggested clonal diversity may be underestimated.

The length of the CDR3 is 14 residues. Germline assignment: CDR1 SGHNT and CDR2 YENEEA. V was pared by 1 base and J by 6 bases, with 10 bases between. Using immunoSEQ multiplex PCR, the repertoire was profiled, and TCRdb retains in-frame clones only, with some absent. Among some 160,000 clones listed, 85% to 95% were seen once. A remark on this clone: Its cognate antigen is unknown.

The chain is built from TRBV11-3 and TRBJ2-4; D is perhaps TRBD2 (7 bases). This receptor was obtained from an adult in good health. The sample in question was peripheral blood, obtained on day 0 of AZD1222 vaccination. The CDR3 reads CASSLAGGGNIQYF. CDR3 coding DNA: TGTGCCAGCAGCTTAGCGGGGGGCGGAAACATTCAGTACTTC.